This T cell receptor (beta chain) was profiled in a study of blood T cell repertoires in COVID-19. About the study: The samples span acute and convalescent COVID-19 from the United States, Italy and Spain. PBMCs, B-cell-depleted T cells, or T cells were the source of the cDNA or gDNA that made up the material.

Original analysis: Researchers report that nucleated cell counts were estimated from reference gene primer amplification. Here immunoSEQ multiplex PCR was the method, and the copy in TCRdb shows in-frame clones only, minus some. V, J and clone size were drawn from that table, and D and trimming were deduced from the DNA. The table lists around 140,000 clones, roughly 80% of them singletons. Trimming removed 3 bases at V and 5 bases at J, with 15 bases between. The V gene's germline CDR1 is WNHNN and CDR2 SYGVQD (reference sequence). This CDR3 is 15 amino acids long. The source of this sequence is a man aged 65 to 79 who had recovered from COVID-19. The chain joins TRBV10-1 to TRBJ2-3, with D possibly matching TRBD2 (5 bases). Sequenced material: peripheral blood. This CDR3 reads CASSDAGLNQDTQYF. The CDR3, as DNA: TGCGCCAGCAGTGATGCGGGCCTGAACCAAGATACGCAGTATTTT.